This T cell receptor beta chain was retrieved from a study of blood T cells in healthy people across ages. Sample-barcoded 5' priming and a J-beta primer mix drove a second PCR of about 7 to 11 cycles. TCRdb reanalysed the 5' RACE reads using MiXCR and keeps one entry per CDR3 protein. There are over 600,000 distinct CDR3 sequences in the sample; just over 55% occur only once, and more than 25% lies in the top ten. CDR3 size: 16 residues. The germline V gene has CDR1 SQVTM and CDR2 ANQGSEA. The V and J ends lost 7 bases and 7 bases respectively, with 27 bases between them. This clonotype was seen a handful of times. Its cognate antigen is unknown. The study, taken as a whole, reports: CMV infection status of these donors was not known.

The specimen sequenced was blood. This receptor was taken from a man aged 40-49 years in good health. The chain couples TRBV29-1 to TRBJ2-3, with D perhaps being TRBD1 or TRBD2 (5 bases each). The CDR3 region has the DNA TGCAGCGAGCGAATCCAGGACGGGGCCTTTGGGAATACGCAGTATTTT. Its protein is CSERIQDGAFGNTQYF.